Shown below are 4 T cell receptor beta chains from a single sample sequenced in a study of T cell repertoires in aging, cancer and after chemotherapy. A mixed TRB-A/B primer pool amplified rearranged TRB by multiplex touch-down PCR. TCRdb re-derived calls from the multiplex PCR reads in MiXCR, one entry per CDR3 protein. In the table there are 1,500 to 2,000 distinct CDR3 sequences, more than 50% of which are singletons. Amplification of TCR beta used genomic DNA extracted from peripheral blood. Sequencing used blood. The origin of the receptors is a human donor with a blood cancer.

The CDR3 sequence is CSVVGQGGVGELFF. The CDR3 DNA sequence: TGCAGCGTTGTTGGGCAGGGTGGGGTCGGGGAGCTGTTTTTT. The genes are TRBV29-1 and TRBJ2-2, with a weak D call TRBD1 (5 bases). The CDR3 consists of 14 residues. V dropped 4 bases and J dropped 7 bases, with 16 bases sitting between them. The V gene's germline CDR1 is SQVTM and CDR2 ANQGSEA.

The chain links TRBV6-4 to TRBJ2-2; 8 bases agree with TRBD1. V shed 9 bases, J shed 0 bases, and the junction held 3 bases outside the gene matches. This CDR3 is built from 14 residues. The germline gives CDR1 MRHNA, CDR2 SNTAGT. The CDR3 loop reads CASSDRANTGELFF. The CDR3 bases are TGTGCCAGTTCGGACAGGGCGAACACCGGGGAGCTGTTTTTT.

The chain is built from TRBV6-5 and TRBJ1-1; D is uncertain. V was clipped by 6 bases and J by 4 bases, with 9 bases between them. The CDR3 extends over 12 amino acids. The germline V gene has CDR1 MNHEY and CDR2 SVGAGI. This chain's CDR3 is CASRAGSTEAFF. The CDR3 nucleotides read TGTGCCAGCAGGGCCGGGAGCACTGAAGCTTTCTTT.

The table lists this clonotype with a few counts. The chain recombines TRBV6-5 with TRBJ2-1; TRBD2 matches 9 bases. Germline V CDR1 and CDR2: MNHEY, SVGAGI. V trimming: 7 bases; J trimming: 4 bases; junction bases outside the gene matches: 8. The CDR3 extends over 15 amino acids. In DNA form, the CDR3 reads TGTGCCAGCAATAGCGGGGGACAGCAGTACAATGAGCAGTTCTTC. Its protein is CASNSGGQQYNEQFF.